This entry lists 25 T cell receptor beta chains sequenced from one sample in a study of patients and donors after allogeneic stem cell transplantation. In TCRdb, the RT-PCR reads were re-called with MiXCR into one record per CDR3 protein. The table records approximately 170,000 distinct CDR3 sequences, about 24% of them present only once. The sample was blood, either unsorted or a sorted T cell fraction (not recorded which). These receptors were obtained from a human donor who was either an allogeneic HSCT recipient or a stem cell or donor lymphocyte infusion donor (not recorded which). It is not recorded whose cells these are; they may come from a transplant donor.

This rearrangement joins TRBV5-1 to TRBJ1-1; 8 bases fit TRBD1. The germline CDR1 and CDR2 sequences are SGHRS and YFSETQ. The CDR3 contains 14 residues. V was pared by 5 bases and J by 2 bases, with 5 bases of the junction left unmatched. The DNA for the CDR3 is TGCGCCAGCAGATTCGGACAGGGCAACACTGAAGCTTTCTTT. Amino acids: CASRFGQGNTEAFF.

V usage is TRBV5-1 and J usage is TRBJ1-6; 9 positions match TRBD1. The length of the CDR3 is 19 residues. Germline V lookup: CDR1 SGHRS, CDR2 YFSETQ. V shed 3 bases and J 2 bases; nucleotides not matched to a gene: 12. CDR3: CASSSIPGQGTAYNSPLHF. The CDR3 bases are TGCGCCAGCAGCTCCATTCCGGGACAGGGTACGGCCTATAATTCACCCCTCCACTTT.

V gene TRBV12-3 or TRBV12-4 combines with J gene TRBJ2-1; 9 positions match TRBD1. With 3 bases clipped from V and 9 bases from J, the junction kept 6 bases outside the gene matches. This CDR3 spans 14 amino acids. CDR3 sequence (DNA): TGTGCCAGCAGTTTGGGACAGGGCGGAGGTGAGCAGTTCTTC. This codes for CASSLGQGGGEQFF.

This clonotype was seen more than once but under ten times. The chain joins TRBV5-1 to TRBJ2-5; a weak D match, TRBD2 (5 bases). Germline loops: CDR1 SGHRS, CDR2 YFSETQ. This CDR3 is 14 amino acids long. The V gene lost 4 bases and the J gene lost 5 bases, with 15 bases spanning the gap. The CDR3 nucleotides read TGCGCCAGCAGCCCCTCTAGGGAGACGGAGACCCAGTACTTC. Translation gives CASSPSRETETQYF.

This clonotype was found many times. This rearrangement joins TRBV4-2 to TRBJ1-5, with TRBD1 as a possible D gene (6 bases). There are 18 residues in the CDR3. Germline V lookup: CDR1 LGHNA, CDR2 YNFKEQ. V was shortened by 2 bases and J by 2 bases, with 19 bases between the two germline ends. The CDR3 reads CASSQQQGRGVGNQPQHF. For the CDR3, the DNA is TGTGCCAGCAGCCAACAACAGGGTAGAGGTGTGGGCAATCAGCCCCAGCATTTT.

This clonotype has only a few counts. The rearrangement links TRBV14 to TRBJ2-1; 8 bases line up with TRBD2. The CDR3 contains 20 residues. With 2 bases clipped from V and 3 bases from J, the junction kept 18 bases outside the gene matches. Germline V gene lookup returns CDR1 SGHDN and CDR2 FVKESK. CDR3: CASSQIRSLYGRAFYNEQFF. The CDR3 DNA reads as TGTGCCAGCAGCCAAATACGGTCGTTGTACGGGAGGGCCTTCTACAATGAGCAGTTCTTC.

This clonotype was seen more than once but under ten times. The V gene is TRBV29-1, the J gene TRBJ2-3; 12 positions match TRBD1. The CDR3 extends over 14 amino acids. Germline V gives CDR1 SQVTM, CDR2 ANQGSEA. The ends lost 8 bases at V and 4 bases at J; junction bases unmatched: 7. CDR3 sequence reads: CSSSGTGGSDTQYF. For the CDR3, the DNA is TGCAGCTCCTCCGGGACAGGGGGCTCAGATACGCAGTATTTT.

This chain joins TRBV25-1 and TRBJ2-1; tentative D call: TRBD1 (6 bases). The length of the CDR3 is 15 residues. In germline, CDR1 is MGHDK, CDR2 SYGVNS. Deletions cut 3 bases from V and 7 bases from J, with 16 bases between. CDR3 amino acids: CASSEGFPGENEQFF. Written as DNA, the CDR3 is TGTGCCAGCAGTGAGGGCTTTCCAGGGGAGAATGAGCAGTTCTTC. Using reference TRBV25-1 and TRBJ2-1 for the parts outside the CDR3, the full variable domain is EADIYQTPRYLVIGTGKKITLECSQTMGHDKMYWYQQDPGMELHLIHYSYGVNSTEKGDLSSESTVSRIRTEHFPLTLESARPSHTSQYLCASSEGFPGENEQFFGPGTRLTVL.

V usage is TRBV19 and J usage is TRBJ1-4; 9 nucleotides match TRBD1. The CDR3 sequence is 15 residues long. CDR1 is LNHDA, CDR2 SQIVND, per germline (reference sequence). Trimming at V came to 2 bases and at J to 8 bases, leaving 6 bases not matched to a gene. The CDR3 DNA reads TGTGCCAGTAGTATACCGGGACAGGGCTTCGAAAAACTGTTTTTT. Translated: CASSIPGQGFEKLFF.

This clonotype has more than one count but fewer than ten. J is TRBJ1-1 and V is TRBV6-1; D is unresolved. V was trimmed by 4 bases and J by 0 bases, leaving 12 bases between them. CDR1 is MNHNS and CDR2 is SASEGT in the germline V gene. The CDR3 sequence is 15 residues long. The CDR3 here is CASSAAGVMNTEAFF. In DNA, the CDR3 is TGTGCCAGCAGTGCCGCGGGAGTCATGAACACTGAAGCTTTCTTT.

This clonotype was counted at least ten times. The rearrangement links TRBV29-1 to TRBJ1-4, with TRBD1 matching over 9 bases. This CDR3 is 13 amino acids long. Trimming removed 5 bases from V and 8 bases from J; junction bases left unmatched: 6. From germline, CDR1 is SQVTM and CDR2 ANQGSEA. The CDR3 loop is CSVSGQGGEKLFF. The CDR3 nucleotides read TGCAGCGTTTCGGGACAGGGTGGAGAAAAACTGTTTTTT.

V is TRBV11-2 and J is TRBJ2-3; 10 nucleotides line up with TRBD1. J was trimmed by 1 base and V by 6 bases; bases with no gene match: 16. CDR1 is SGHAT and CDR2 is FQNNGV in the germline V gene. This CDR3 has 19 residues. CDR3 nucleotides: TGTGCCAGCAGAATACCGCGGGGGACAGGGGCCCTCCGCACAGATACGCAGTATTTT. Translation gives CASRIPRGTGALRTDTQYF.

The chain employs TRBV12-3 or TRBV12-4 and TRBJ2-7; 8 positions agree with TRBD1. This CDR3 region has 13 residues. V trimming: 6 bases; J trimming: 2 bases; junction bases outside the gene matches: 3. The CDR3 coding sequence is TGTGCCAGCAGCCCGGGACAGGCCTACGAGCAGTACTTC. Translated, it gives CASSPGQAYEQYF.

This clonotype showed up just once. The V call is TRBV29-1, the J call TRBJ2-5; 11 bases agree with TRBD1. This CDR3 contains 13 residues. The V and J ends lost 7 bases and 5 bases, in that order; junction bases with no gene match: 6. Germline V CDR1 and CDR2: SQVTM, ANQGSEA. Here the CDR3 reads CSARTGGQETQYF. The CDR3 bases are TGCAGCGCCCGGACAGGGGGCCAGGAGACCCAGTACTTC. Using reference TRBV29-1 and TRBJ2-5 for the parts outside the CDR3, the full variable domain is SAVISQKPSRDICQRGTSLTIQCQVDSQVTMMFWYRQQPGQSLTLIATANQGSEATYESGFVIDKFPISRPNLTFSTLTVSNMSPEDSSIYLCSARTGGQETQYFGPGTRLLVL.

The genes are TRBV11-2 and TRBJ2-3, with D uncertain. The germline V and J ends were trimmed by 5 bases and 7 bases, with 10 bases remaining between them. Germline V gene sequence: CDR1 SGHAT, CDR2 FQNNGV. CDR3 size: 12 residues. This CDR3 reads CASSHRWNTQYF. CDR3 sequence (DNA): TGTGCCAGCAGCCACCGATGGAATACGCAGTATTTT. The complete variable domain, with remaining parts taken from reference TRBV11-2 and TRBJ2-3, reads EAGVAQSPRYKIIEKRQSVAFWCNPISGHATLYWYQQILGQGPKLLIQFQNNGVVDDSQLPKDRFSAERLKGVDSTLKIQPAKLEDSAVYLCASSHRWNTQYFGPGTRLTVL.

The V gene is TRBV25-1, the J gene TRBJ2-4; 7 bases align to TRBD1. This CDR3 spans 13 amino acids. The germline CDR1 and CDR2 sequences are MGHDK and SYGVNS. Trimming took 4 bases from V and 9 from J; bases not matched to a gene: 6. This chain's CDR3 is CASSGAGGTIQYF. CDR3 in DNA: TGTGCCAGCAGTGGGGCAGGGGGAACCATTCAGTACTTC.

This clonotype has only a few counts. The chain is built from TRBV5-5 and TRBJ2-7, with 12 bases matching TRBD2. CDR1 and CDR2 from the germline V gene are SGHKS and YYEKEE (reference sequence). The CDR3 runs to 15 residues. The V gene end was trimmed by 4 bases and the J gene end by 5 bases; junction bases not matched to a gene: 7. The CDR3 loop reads CASSRRLAGVHEQYF. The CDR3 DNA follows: TGTGCCAGCAGCCGAAGACTAGCGGGAGTACACGAGCAGTACTTC.

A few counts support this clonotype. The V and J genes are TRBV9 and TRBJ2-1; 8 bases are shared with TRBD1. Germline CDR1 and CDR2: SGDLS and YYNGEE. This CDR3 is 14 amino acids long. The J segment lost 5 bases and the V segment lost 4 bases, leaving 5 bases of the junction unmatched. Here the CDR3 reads CASSSRQGNNEQFF. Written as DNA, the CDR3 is TGTGCCAGCAGCTCGAGACAGGGGAACAATGAGCAGTTCTTC.

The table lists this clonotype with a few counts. CDR3 amino acids: CSARDSAGRKDSGYGYTF. The CDR3 region has the DNA TGCAGTGCTAGAGACAGTGCTGGCAGAAAAGACTCCGGCTATGGCTACACCTTC. The genes are TRBV20-1 and TRBJ1-2; D ambiguous. Germline loops: CDR1 DFQATT, CDR2 SNEGSKA (reference sequence). Trimming cost V 0 bases and J 4 bases, with 24 bases left between them. This CDR3 comprises 18 residues.

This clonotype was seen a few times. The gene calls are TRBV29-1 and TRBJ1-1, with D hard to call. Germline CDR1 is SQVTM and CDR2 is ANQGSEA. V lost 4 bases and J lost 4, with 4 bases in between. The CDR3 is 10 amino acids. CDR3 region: CSVAFTEAFF. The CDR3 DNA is TGCAGCGTTGCGTTCACTGAAGCTTTCTTT.

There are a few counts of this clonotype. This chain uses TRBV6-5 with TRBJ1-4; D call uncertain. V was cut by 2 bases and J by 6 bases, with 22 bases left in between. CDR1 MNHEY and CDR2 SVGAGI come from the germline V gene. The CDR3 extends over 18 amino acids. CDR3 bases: TGTGCCAGCAGTTACAGGGATTTGGGAGGGTCCCTGGATGAAAAACTGTTTTTT. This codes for CASSYRDLGGSLDEKLFF.

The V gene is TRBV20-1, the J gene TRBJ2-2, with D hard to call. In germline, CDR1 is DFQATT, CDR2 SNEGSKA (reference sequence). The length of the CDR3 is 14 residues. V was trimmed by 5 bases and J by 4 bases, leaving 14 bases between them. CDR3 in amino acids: CSARIAQITGELFF. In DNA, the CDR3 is TGCAGTGCTCGCATCGCACAGATCACCGGGGAGCTGTTTTTT.

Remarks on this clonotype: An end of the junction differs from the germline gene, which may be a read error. This CDR3 reads CASSLDLGTGELFF. The CDR3 coding sequence is TGTGCCAGCAGTTTAGATCTGGGCACCGGGGAGCTGTTTTTT. This rearrangement joins TRBV11-2 to TRBJ2-2; no clear D gene. Germline-derived CDR1 and CDR2 are SGHAT and FQNNGV. The CDR3 spans 14 residues.

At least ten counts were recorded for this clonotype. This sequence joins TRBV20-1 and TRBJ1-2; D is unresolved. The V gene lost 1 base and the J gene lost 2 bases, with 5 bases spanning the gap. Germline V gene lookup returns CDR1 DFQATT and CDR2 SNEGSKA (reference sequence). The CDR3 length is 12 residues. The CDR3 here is CSARAANYGYTF. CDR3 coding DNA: TGCAGTGCTAGAGCTGCGAACTATGGCTACACCTTC.

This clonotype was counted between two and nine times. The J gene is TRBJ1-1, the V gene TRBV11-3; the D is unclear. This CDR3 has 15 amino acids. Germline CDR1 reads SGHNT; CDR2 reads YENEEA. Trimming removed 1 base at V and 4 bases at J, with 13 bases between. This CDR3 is CASSLAEITGTEAFF. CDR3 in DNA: TGTGCCAGCAGCTTAGCGGAGATTACGGGCACTGAAGCTTTCTTT.